The text below deals with one T cell receptor (beta chain). This sample is drawn from a study of T cell changes during pregnancy in multiple sclerosis. Libraries were prepared by immunoSEQ multiplex PCR; TCRdb keeps only in-frame clonotypes and omits some of them. The data show approximately 30,000 clones, more than 85% seen once. The origin of this receptor is a female donor with multiple sclerosis, enrolled in a pregnancy study. The sequencing here drew on CD4+ T cells from peripheral blood mononuclear cells, taken after pregnancy.

The CDR3 loop reads CASSHTPGTGVKTQYF. Written as DNA, the CDR3 is TGTGCCAGCAGTCACACGCCCGGGACAGGGGTGAAGACCCAGTACTTC. The chain has TRBV7-9 and TRBJ2-5; 10 bases match TRBD1. The CDR3 loop spans 16 amino acids. Germline assignment: CDR1 SEHNR and CDR2 FQNEAQ (reference sequence). V lost 6 bases, J lost 6 bases, and 13 bases stayed unmatched.